These 16 T cell receptor beta chains came from one sample sequenced in a study of T cell responses to AZD1222 COVID-19 vaccine. Data came from immunoSEQ multiplex PCR; TCRdb stores just in-frame clones and leaves some out. The data hold about 15,000 clones, with approximately 90% observed a single time. This specimen was peripheral blood, taken 28 days after the second AZD1222 dose. The receptors derive from an adult who received the AZD1222 COVID-19 vaccine.

The chain couples TRBV2 to TRBJ2-3; tentatively, D is TRBD2 (5 bases). The CDR3 has 15 amino acids. Trimming took 5 bases from V and 0 from J, leaving 12 bases between them. Germline V gene sequence: CDR1 SNHLY, CDR2 FYNNEI. The CDR3 loop is CASSRGLPSTDTQYF. CDR3 in DNA: TGTGCCAGCAGTCGCGGGCTCCCTAGCACAGATACGCAGTATTTT.

The CDR3 DNA is TGTGCCACCAGCAGAGAGGACAGGAGAATCTATGGCTACACCTTC. It specifies CATSREDRRIYGYTF. The chain has TRBV15 and TRBJ1-2, with TRBD1 identical over 7 bases. Germline values: CDR1 LNHNV, CDR2 YYDKDF (reference sequence). After removal of 0 bases from V and 4 bases from J, the junction contained 5 bases not matched to a gene. The CDR3 runs 15 residues.

J is TRBJ2-3 and V is TRBV19, with 7 nucleotides matching TRBD2. V lost 2 bases and J lost 4; bases outside the gene matches: 9. The CDR3 is made up of 16 amino acids. Germline V CDR1 and CDR2: LNHDA, SQIVND (reference sequence). CDR3 sequence (DNA): TGTGCCAGTAGTATATCCTTCGCGGGAGCTCCAGATACGCAGTATTTT. Translated: CASSISFAGAPDTQYF.

The chain recombines TRBV19 with TRBJ1-2; a weak D match, TRBD1 (5 bases). Germline V gene sequence: CDR1 LNHDA, CDR2 SQIVND (reference sequence). Trimming removed 1 base at V and 8 bases at J, with 11 bases between. The CDR3 length is 13 residues. The CDR3 nucleotides are TGTGCCAGTAGTATAGGGTCAGGGAGAGGCTACACCTTC. Its translation is CASSIGSGRGYTF.

This clone was counted once. The V call is TRBV7-3, the J call TRBJ2-1; 8 bases are shared with TRBD2. The V gene's germline CDR1 is SGHTA and CDR2 FQGTGA. The CDR3 has 15 residues. V gave up 8 bases and J gave up 5 bases; unmatched junction bases: 11. The CDR3 DNA is TGTGCCAGCGGAGTTGGCGGGGGGACGCACAATGAGCAGTTCTTC. Translating gives CASGVGGGTHNEQFF.

This chain links TRBV18 with TRBJ1-3; no clear D. The CDR3 covers 15 residues. V was cut by 3 bases and J by 4 bases, with 13 bases left in between. Germline values: CDR1 KGHSH, CDR2 LQKENI. CDR3 DNA: TGTGCCAGCTCACCTCAGTTTAAGCCCGGAAACACCATATATTTT. Protein product: CASSPQFKPGNTIYF.

This clone appeared once. The V call is TRBV14, the J call TRBJ1-2; no definite D call. The V end lost 1 base, the J end lost 5 bases, and 8 bases lay between the germline ends. This CDR3 is 13 amino acids long. From germline, CDR1 is SGHDN and CDR2 FVKESK. CDR3: CASSQGPSYGYTF. CDR3 nucleotides: TGTGCCAGCAGCCAAGGCCCCTCTTATGGCTACACCTTC.

CDR3 bases: TGTGCCAGCAGCTTACTGGGGGGCACTGAAGCTTTCTTT. Protein sequence: CASSLLGGTEAFF. This rearrangement joins TRBV7-2 to TRBJ1-1, with D perhaps matching TRBD1 (5 bases). Per germline, CDR1 SGHTA and CDR2 FQGNSA. V dropped 2 bases and J dropped 4 bases, with 8 bases sitting between them. CDR3 length: 13 residues. Together with reference TRBV7-2 and TRBJ1-1, the CDR3 gives the full variable domain: GAGVSQSPSNKVTEKGKDVELRCDPISGHTALYWYRQSLGQGLEFLIYFQGNSAPDKSGLPSDRFSAERTGGSVSTLTIQRTQQEDSAVYLCASSLLGGTEAFFGQGTRLTVV.

The genes are TRBV5-4 and TRBJ1-2; TRBD1 matches at 8 bases. The CDR3 sequence is 15 residues long. Trimming cost V 0 bases and J 3 bases; bases outside gene matches: 4. From germline, CDR1 is SGHNT and CDR2 YYREEE (reference sequence). DNA for the CDR3: TGTGCCAGCAGCTTGGAGTTGACAGGGGACTATGGCTACACCTTC. Amino acid sequence: CASSLELTGDYGYTF.

This sequence joins TRBV28 and TRBJ2-3; no definite D call. Trimming left V 6 bases short and J 4 bases short, with 14 bases between. CDR1 is MDHEN, CDR2 SYDVKM, per germline. CDR3 length equals 14 residues. CDR3 region: CASRSGRVADTQYF. CDR3 in DNA: TGTGCCAGCAGATCGGGCCGGGTGGCAGATACGCAGTATTTT.

The chain has TRBV28 and TRBJ1-4, with TRBD1 identical over 9 bases. CDR3 length equals 14 residues. Looked up from germline, CDR1 is MDHEN and CDR2 is SYDVKM. The ends lost 5 bases at V and 9 bases at J; junction bases unmatched: 7. This chain's CDR3 is CASSPPTGGKKLFF. CDR3 DNA: TGTGCCAGCAGTCCCCCGACAGGGGGGAAAAAACTGTTTTTT.

The chain carries TRBV4-1 and TRBJ2-7; 11 nucleotides line up with TRBD2. The J segment lost 2 bases and the V segment lost 4 bases, leaving 7 bases of the junction unmatched. The V gene's germline CDR1 is MGHRA and CDR2 YSYEKL. There are 16 residues in the CDR3. For the CDR3, the DNA is TGCGCCAGCAGCCTTGCGACTAGCGGGAACCCCTACGAGCAGTACTTC. It is translated as CASSLATSGNPYEQYF.

The V gene is TRBV29-1, the J gene TRBJ1-2, with TRBD1 identical over 8 bases. Per germline, CDR1 SQVTM and CDR2 ANQGSEA. The V segment lost 6 bases and the J segment 5 bases; nucleotides outside the gene matches: 8. There are 13 residues in the CDR3. The CDR3 DNA is TGCAGCGTGTCCAGTCAGGGGGCGTATGGCTACACCTTC. This encodes CSVSSQGAYGYTF. Supplemented by reference TRBV29-1 and TRBJ1-2, the full variable domain reads SAVISQKPSRDICQRGTSLTIQCQVDSQVTMMFWYRQQPGQSLTLIATANQGSEATYESGFVIDKFPISRPNLTFSTLTVSNMSPEDSSIYLCSVSSQGAYGYTFGSGTRLTVV.

The chain is built from TRBV28 and TRBJ1-3; possible D gene TRBD1, 6 bases. Germline V gives CDR1 MDHEN, CDR2 SYDVKM. This CDR3 is built from 16 residues. Between the trimmed V and J ends, which lost 6 bases and 0 bases, there was a span of 15 bases. DNA of the CDR3: TGTGCCAGCAGGCCGCAGGGGCCCGACTCTGGAAACACCATATATTTT. Translation: CASRPQGPDSGNTIYF.

The chain uses TRBV5-4 and TRBJ2-3; 7 bases are a match to TRBD2. This CDR3 has 17 amino acids. The germline V gene encodes CDR1 SGHNT and CDR2 YYREEE (reference sequence). V trimming: 3 bases; J trimming: 5 bases; junction bases outside the gene matches: 15. CDR3 in DNA: TGTGCCAGCAGCTCCGGGGGTAATAGCGGGCACGGAGATACGCAGTATTTT. Translation: CASSSGGNSGHGDTQYF.

The V call is TRBV5-1, the J call TRBJ1-5, with D hard to call. Germline assignment: CDR1 SGHRS and CDR2 YFSETQ. This CDR3 region has 17 residues. V dropped 0 bases and J dropped 0 bases, with 13 bases sitting between them. For the CDR3, the DNA is TGCGCCAGCAGCTTGGAAGCCGTTAAGGATAGCAATCAGCCCCAGCATTTT. Translating gives CASSLEAVKDSNQPQHF.